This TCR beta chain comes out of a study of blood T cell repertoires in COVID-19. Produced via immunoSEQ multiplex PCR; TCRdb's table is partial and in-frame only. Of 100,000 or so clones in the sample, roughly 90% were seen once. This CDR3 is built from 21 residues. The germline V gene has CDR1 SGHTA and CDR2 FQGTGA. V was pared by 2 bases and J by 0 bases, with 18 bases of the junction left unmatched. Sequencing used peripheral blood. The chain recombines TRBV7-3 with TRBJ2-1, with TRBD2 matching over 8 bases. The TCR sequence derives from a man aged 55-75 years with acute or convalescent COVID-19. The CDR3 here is CASSLGFGWASGQSSYNEQFF. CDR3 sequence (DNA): TGTGCCAGCAGCTTAGGGTTTGGTTGGGCTAGCGGGCAGAGCTCCTACAATGAGCAGTTCTTC.